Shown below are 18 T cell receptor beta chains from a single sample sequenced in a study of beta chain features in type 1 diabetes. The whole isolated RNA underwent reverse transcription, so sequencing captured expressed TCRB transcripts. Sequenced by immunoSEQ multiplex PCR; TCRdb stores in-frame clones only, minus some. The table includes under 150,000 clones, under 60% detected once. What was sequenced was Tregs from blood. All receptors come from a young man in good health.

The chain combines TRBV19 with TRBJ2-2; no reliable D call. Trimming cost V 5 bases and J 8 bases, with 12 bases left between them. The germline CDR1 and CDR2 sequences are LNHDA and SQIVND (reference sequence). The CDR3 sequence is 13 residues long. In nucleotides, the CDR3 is TGTGCCAGTAGTGACTCATGGTCGGGGGAGCTGTTTTTT. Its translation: CASSDSWSGELFF.

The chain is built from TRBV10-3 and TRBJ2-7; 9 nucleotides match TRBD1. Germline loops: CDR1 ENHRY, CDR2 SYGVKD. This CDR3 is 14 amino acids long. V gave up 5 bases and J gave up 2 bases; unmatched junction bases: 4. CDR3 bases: TGTGCCATCAGTACTGGACAGGGGACCTACGAGCAGTACTTC. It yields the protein CAISTGQGTYEQYF.

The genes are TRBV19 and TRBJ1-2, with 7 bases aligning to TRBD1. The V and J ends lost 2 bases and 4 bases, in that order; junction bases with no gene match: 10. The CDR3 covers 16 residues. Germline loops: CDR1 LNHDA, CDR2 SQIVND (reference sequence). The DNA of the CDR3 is TGTGCCAGTAGTATAAACGACGGAACAGGGGCCTATGGCTACACCTTC. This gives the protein CASSINDGTGAYGYTF.

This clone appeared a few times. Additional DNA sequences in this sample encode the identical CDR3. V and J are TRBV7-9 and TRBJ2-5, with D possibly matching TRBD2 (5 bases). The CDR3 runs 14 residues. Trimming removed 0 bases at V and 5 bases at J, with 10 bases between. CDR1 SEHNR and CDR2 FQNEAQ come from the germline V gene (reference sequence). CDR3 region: CASSLARDEETQYF. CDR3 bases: TGTGCCAGCAGCTTAGCTCGGGATGAGGAGACCCAGTACTTC.

DNA for the CDR3: TGTGCCAGCAGCCAGGCTAGCGGAGCTCCCTACGAGCAGTACTTC. Amino acid sequence: CASSQASGAPYEQYF. The chain links TRBV7-2 to TRBJ2-7, with TRBD2 identical over 7 bases. This CDR3 spans 15 amino acids. After removal of 5 bases from V and 2 bases from J, the junction contained 9 bases not matched to a gene. Per germline, CDR1 SGHTA and CDR2 FQGNSA.

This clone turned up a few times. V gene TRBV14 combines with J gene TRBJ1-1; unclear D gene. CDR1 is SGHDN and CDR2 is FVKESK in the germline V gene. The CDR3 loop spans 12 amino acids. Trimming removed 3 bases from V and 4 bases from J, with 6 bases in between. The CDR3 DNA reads TGTGCCAGCAGCCAGGGAGGCACTGAAGCTTTCTTT. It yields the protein CASSQGGTEAFF.

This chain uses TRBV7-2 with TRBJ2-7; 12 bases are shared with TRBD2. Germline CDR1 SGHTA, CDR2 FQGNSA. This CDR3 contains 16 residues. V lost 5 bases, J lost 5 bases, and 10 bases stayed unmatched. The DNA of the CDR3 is TGTGCCAGCAGCCTGAGACTAGCGGGAGTTTCCGACGAGCAGTACTTC. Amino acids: CASSLRLAGVSDEQYF.

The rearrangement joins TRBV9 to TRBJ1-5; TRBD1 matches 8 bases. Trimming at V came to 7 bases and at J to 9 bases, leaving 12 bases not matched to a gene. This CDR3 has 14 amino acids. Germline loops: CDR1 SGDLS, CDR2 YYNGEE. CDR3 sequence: CASGGTGPLWPQHF. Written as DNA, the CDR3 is TGTGCCAGCGGGGGGACAGGCCCGCTCTGGCCCCAGCATTTT.

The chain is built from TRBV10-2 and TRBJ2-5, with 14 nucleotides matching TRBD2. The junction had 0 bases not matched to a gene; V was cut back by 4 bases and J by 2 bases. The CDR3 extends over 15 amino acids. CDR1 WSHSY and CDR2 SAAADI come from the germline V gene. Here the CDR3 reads CASSGLAGGQETQYF. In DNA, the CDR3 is TGCGCCAGCAGTGGACTAGCGGGAGGGCAAGAGACCCAGTACTTC.

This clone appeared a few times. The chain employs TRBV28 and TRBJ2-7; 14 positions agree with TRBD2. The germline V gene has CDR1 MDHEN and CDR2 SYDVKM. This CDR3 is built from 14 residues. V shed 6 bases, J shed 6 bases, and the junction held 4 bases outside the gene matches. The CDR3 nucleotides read TGTGCCAGCAGACCGGGACTAGCGGGAGTCGAGCAGTACTTC. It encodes CASRPGLAGVEQYF.

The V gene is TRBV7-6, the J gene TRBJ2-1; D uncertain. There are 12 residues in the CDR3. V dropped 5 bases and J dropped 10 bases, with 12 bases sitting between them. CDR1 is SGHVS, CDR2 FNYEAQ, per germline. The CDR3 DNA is TGTGCCAGCAGCCCTAACTCTCGCGAGCAGTTCTTC. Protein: CASSPNSREQFF.

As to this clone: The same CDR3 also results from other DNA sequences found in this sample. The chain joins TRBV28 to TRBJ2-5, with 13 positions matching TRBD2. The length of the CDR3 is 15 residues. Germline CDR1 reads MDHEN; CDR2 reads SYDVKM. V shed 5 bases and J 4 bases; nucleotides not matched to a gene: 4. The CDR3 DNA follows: TGTGCCAGCAGTCTACTAGCGGGGGGGCCAGAGACCCAGTACTTC. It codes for CASSLLAGGPETQYF. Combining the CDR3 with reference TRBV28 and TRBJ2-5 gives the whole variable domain DVKVTQSSRYLVKRTGEKVFLECVQDMDHENMFWYRQDPGLGLRLIYFSYDVKMKEKGDIPEGYSVSREKKERFSLILESASTNQTSMYLCASSLLAGGPETQYFGPGTRLLVL.

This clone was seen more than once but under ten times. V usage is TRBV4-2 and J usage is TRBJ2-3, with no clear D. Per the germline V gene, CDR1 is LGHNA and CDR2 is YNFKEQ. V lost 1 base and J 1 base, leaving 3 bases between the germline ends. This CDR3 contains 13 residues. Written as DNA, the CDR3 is TGTGCCAGCAGCCAAGTAGGCACAGATACGCAGTATTTT. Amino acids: CASSQVGTDTQYF.

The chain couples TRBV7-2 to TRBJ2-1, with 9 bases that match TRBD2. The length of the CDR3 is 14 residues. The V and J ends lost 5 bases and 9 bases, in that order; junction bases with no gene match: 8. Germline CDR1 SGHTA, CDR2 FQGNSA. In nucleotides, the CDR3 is TGTGCCAGCAGCCTTCCGGGACTAGCTGTTGAGCAGTTCTTC. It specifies CASSLPGLAVEQFF. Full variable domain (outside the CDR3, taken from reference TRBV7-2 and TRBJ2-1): GAGVSQSPSNKVTEKGKDVELRCDPISGHTALYWYRQSLGQGLEFLIYFQGNSAPDKSGLPSDRFSAERTGGSVSTLTIQRTQQEDSAVYLCASSLPGLAVEQFFGPGTRLTVL.

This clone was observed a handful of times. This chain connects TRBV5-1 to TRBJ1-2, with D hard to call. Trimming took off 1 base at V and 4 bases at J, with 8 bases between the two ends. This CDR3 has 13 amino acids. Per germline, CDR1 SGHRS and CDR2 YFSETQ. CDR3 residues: CASSLRGIYGYTF. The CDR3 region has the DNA TGCGCCAGCAGCTTGAGAGGCATCTATGGCTACACCTTC.

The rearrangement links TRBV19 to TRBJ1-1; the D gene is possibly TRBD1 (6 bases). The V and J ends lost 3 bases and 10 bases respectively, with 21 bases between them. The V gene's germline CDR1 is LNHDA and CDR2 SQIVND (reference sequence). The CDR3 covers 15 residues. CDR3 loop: CASSIQGRHSRGAFF. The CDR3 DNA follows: TGTGCCAGTAGTATTCAGGGGCGCCATTCCCGAGGAGCTTTCTTT. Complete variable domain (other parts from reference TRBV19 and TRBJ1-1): DGGITQSPKYLFRKEGQNVTLSCEQNLNHDAMYWYRQDPGQGLRLIYYSQIVNDFQKGDIAEGYSVSREKKESFPLTVTSAQKNPTAFYLCASSIQGRHSRGAFFGQGTRLTVV.

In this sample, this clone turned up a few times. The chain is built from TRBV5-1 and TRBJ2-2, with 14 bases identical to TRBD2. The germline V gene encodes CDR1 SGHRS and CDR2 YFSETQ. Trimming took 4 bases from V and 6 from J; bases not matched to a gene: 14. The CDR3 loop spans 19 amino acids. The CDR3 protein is CASSPATSGRAERAGELFF. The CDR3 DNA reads TGCGCCAGCAGCCCCGCGACTAGCGGGAGGGCCGAGAGGGCCGGGGAGCTGTTTTTT.

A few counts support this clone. CDR3: CASSEAAAYYTEAFF. The CDR3 coding sequence is TGTGCCAGCAGTGAAGCGGCGGCGTATTACACTGAAGCTTTCTTT. The V call is TRBV6-1, the J call TRBJ1-1; D gene unclear. This CDR3 is 15 amino acids long. Deletions cut 0 bases from V and 3 bases from J, with 11 bases between. CDR1 is MNHNS and CDR2 is SASEGT in the germline V gene.